This is a list of T cell receptor beta chains from one sample in a study of blood T cell repertoires in COVID-19. The repertoire was sequenced with immunoSEQ multiplex PCR; TCRdb's copy has only in-frame clones and lacks some. The sample holds some 250,000 clones, around 82% seen once. The sample was peripheral blood. All receptors derive from a man aged 80 or over with acute or convalescent COVID-19. CDR3s include the opening cysteine and the closing phenylalanine or tryptophan. D genes are given only for firm matches. Part of the rows lack a size; the others show once, few, many or a class for expanded clones.

size: -
V: TRBV18
J: TRBJ2-1
D: TRBD2
DNA: TGTGCCAGCTCACCACCGGGGCGGGAGGATATAAATGAGCAGTTCTTC
CDR3: CASSPPGREDINEQFF

size: -
V: TRBV6-5
J: TRBJ2-7
D: -
DNA: TGTGCCAGCAGTTACTCTCGGGGGGCGGTCTACGAGCAGTACTTC
CDR3: CASSYSRGAVYEQYF

size: -
V: TRBV30
J: TRBJ1-1
D: -
DNA: TGTGCCTGGAGTGTACCTCGTCCGGGTGGCACTGAAGCTTTCTTT
CDR3: CAWSVPRPGGTEAFF

size: -
V: TRBV6-5
J: TRBJ2-2
D: -
DNA: TGTGCCATACAACGAGGGACAACGAACACCGGGGAGCTGTTTTTT
CDR3: CAIQRGTTNTGELFF

size: -
V: TRBV7-8
J: TRBJ2-5
D: -
DNA: TGTGCCAGCAGCTATACGTGGGCCGCGGAGACCCAGTACTTC
CDR3: CASSYTWAAETQYF

size: -
V: TRBV3-1/TRBV3-2
J: TRBJ2-2
D: -
DNA: TGTGCCAGCAGCCTACAGGGACACGGGGAGCTGTTTTTT
CDR3: CASSLQGHGELFF

size: -
V: TRBV6-5
J: TRBJ1-6
D: -
DNA: TGTGCCAGCAGCGACCCGGGAGCACCCCTCCACTTT
CDR3: CASSDPGAPLHF

size: -
V: TRBV7-9
J: TRBJ2-5
D: TRBD1
DNA: TGTGCCAGCAGCTTACTTGGGACAGGGGAAAGAGAGACCCAGTACTTC
CDR3: CASSLLGTGERETQYF

size: -
V: TRBV11-2
J: TRBJ2-7
D: TRBD2
DNA: TGTGCCAGCAGCTCCCCGGGACTAGCGGGAGTCGAGCAGTACTTC
CDR3: CASSSPGLAGVEQYF

size: -
V: TRBV19
J: TRBJ2-7
D: TRBD2
DNA: TGTGCCAGTAGTTCACGGACTAGTGGCTCCTACGAGCAGTACTTC
CDR3: CASSSRTSGSYEQYF

size: -
V: TRBV10-3
J: TRBJ2-5
D: -
DNA: TGTGCCATCAGTGAGGGGGGCAGGAGCCAAGAGACCCAGTACTTC
CDR3: CAISEGGRSQETQYF

size: -
V: TRBV2
J: TRBJ2-3
D: TRBD1
DNA: TGTGCCAGCAGTGATCGGACAGGCGCAGATACGCAGTATTTT
CDR3: CASSDRTGADTQYF

size: -
V: TRBV3-1/TRBV3-2
J: TRBJ2-1
D: -
DNA: TGTGCCAGCAGCCCTCGAAGCGTAGCGGACTACAATGAGCAGTTCTTC
CDR3: CASSPRSVADYNEQFF

size: -
V: TRBV2
J: TRBJ2-5
D: -
DNA: TGTGCCAGCAGGACGGGGGGCCGGAGGGGAGAGACCCAGTACTTC
CDR3: CASRTGGRRGETQYF

size: -
V: TRBV18
J: TRBJ1-5
D: -
DNA: TGTGCCAGCTCACCCTCTCAGGGGAATCAGCCCCAGCATTTT
CDR3: CASSPSQGNQPQHF

size: -
V: TRBV3-1/TRBV3-2
J: TRBJ1-1
D: -
DNA: TGTGCCAGCAGCCAAGCGAGGAGGAGGACTGAAGCTTTCTTT
CDR3: CASSQARRRTEAFF

size: -
V: TRBV6-5
J: TRBJ2-5
D: -
DNA: TGTGCCAGCAGTTACTCCGCAGGGGCGGAGACCCAGTACTTC
CDR3: CASSYSAGAETQYF

size: -
V: TRBV7-8
J: TRBJ2-7
D: -
DNA: TGTGCCAGCAGCTTAGGTTACATTCCGTACGAGCAGTACTTC
CDR3: CASSLGYIPYEQYF

size: once
V: TRBV7-3
J: TRBJ2-5
D: -
DNA: TGTGCCAGCAGCTTATCACCGGGGGAGACCCAGTACTTC
CDR3: CASSLSPGETQYF

size: once
V: TRBV3-1/TRBV3-2
J: TRBJ2-2
D: -
DNA: TGTGCCAGCAGCCCAATGACAGCGTACGCCGGGGAGCTGTTTTTT
CDR3: CASSPMTAYAGELFF

size: -
V: TRBV7-8
J: TRBJ2-1
D: -
DNA: TGTGCCAGCAGCCCAGGGGTGTACAATGAGCAGTTCTTC
CDR3: CASSPGVYNEQFF

size: once
V: TRBV7-2
J: TRBJ1-5
D: -
DNA: TGTGCCAGCAGCCTAGACAGAGATCAGCCCCAGCATTTT
CDR3: CASSLDRDQPQHF

size: few
V: TRBV7-9
J: TRBJ1-3
D: -
DNA: TGTGCCAGCAGCTCCGGACAGACGACCTCTGGAAACACCATATATTTT
CDR3: CASSSGQTTSGNTIYF

size: -
V: TRBV5-1
J: TRBJ2-5
D: TRBD1
DNA: TGCGCCAGCAGCTTGTCAGGGGGCGTAGAGACCCAGTACTTC
CDR3: CASSLSGGVETQYF

size: -
V: TRBV27
J: TRBJ2-1
D: -
DNA: TGTGCCAGCAAGAAACCGGGATTAGGACACAATGAGCAGTTCTTC
CDR3: CASKKPGLGHNEQFF

size: -
V: TRBV5-1
J: TRBJ2-1
D: TRBD1
DNA: TGCGCCAGCAGTGGACAGGCCGGCGGCTACAATGAGCAGTTCTTC
CDR3: CASSGQAGGYNEQFF

size: -
V: TRBV30
J: TRBJ2-3
D: -
DNA: TGTGCCTGGAGTTCCGTGGGAGGAGTTACGCAGTATTTT
CDR3: CAWSSVGGVTQYF

size: -
V: TRBV6-9
J: TRBJ1-2
D: -
DNA: TGTGCCAGCAGTTCCGCCCTTCGGGGTCGCAACTATGGCTACACCTTC
CDR3: CASSSALRGRNYGYTF

size: -
V: TRBV27
J: TRBJ1-4
D: -
DNA: TGTGCCAGCAGTTTCTGGGGCTTGGGAAAGGAAAAACTGTTTTTT
CDR3: CASSFWGLGKEKLFF

size: -
V: TRBV18
J: TRBJ2-2
D: TRBD2
DNA: TGTGCCAGCTCACCACTACTAGCGGGGCCCGGCGGGGAGCTGTTTTTT
CDR3: CASSPLLAGPGGELFF

size: -
V: TRBV5-1
J: TRBJ2-7
D: -
DNA: TGCGCCAGCAGCTGGACACCGGCTGTAGGCGAGCAGTACTTC
CDR3: CASSWTPAVGEQYF

size: -
V: TRBV5-5
J: TRBJ2-5
D: -
DNA: TGTGCCAGCAGCTGGGAGATCTTAATGGGGACCCAGTACTTC
CDR3: CASSWEILMGTQYF

size: -
V: TRBV3-1/TRBV3-2
J: TRBJ2-5
D: TRBD1
DNA: TGTGCCAGCAGCCAAGCAGGACAGGGGCTTCAGGAGACCCAGTACTTC
CDR3: CASSQAGQGLQETQYF

size: -
V: TRBV7-9
J: TRBJ2-1
D: -
DNA: TGTGCCAGCAGCTTAGCGATTAGTGAGCAGTTCTTC
CDR3: CASSLAISEQFF